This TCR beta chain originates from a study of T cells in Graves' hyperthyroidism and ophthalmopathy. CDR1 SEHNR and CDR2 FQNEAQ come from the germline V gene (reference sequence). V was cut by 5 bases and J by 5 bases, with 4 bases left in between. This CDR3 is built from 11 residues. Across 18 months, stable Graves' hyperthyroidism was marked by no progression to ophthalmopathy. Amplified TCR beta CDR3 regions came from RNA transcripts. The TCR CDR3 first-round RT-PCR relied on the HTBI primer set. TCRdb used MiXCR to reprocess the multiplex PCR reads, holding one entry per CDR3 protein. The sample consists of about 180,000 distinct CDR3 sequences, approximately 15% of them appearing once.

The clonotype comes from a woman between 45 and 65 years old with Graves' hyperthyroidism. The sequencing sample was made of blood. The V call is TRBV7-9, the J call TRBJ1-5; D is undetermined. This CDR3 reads CASSIDQPQHF. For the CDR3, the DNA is TGTGCCAGCAGCATCGATCAGCCCCAGCATTTT.